What follows are 7 T cell receptor beta chains derived from one specimen sequenced in a study of T cell changes during pregnancy in multiple sclerosis. The table came from immunoSEQ multiplex PCR; TCRdb's copy has only in-frame clones and leaves some out. The table records just over 20,000 clones, around 90% of them present only once. This material consisted of CD8+ T cells from peripheral blood mononuclear cells, taken in the second trimester of pregnancy. All receptors come from a female donor in good health, enrolled as a control in a pregnancy study.

The rearrangement links TRBV11-2 to TRBJ1-2; perhaps TRBD1 as D (5 bases). The ends were cut back, 1 base at V and 0 bases at J, with 15 bases in the middle. Per the germline V gene, CDR1 is SGHAT and CDR2 is FQNNGV. This CDR3 has 17 amino acids. The CDR3 reads CASSLGAGFPTNYGYTF. CDR3 nucleotides: TGTGCCAGCAGCTTAGGGGCAGGGTTCCCGACTAACTATGGCTACACCTTC. Filled out from reference TRBV11-2 and TRBJ1-2, the complete variable domain reads EAGVAQSPRYKIIEKRQSVAFWCNPISGHATLYWYQQILGQGPKLLIQFQNNGVVDDSQLPKDRFSAERLKGVDSTLKIQPAKLEDSAVYLCASSLGAGFPTNYGYTFGSGTRLTVV.

This clone was counted a single time. The V gene is TRBV4-2, the J gene TRBJ2-7; D remains ambiguous. Germline V gene sequence: CDR1 LGHNA, CDR2 YNFKEQ. V lost 1 base and J lost 4, with 8 bases in between. The CDR3 is made up of 13 amino acids. CDR3 sequence (DNA): TGTGCCAGCAGCCAAGGTCTACTGTACGAGCAGTACTTC. Protein sequence: CASSQGLLYEQYF.

In this sample, this clone turned up once. The chain is built from TRBV15 and TRBJ2-7; TRBD1 agrees at 8 bases. The trim removed 0 bases at V and 6 bases at J, leaving 7 bases unmatched. This CDR3 contains 15 residues. The germline V gene encodes CDR1 LNHNV and CDR2 YYDKDF (reference sequence). In DNA, the CDR3 is TGTGCCACCAGCAGAGATAAAGGACAGGGACGCGAGCAGTACTTC. Its translation is CATSRDKGQGREQYF.

V is TRBV11-1 and J is TRBJ2-1; D is ambiguous. Trimming pared 5 bases from V and 5 bases from J, leaving 16 bases between. The CDR3 contains 15 residues. The germline V gene encodes CDR1 SGHAT and CDR2 FQDESV (reference sequence). CDR3 protein: CASSPRSKLNNEQFF. In DNA, the CDR3 is TGTGCCAGCAGCCCAAGATCGAAACTCAACAATGAGCAGTTCTTC.

This chain connects TRBV13 to TRBJ2-2; TRBD2 matches at 9 bases. Per the germline V gene, CDR1 is PRHDT and CDR2 is FYEKMQ (reference sequence). This CDR3 is 17 amino acids long. After removal of 5 bases from V and 6 bases from J, the junction contained 13 bases not matched to a gene. The CDR3 region has the DNA TGTGCCAGCAGCCCAGGACTTGCGGGAGGGCCGGCCGGGGAGCTGTTTTTT. Translated: CASSPGLAGGPAGELFF. The full variable domain, with the rest looked up from reference TRBV13 and TRBJ2-2, is AAGVIQSPRHLIKEKRETATLKCYPIPRHDTVYWYQQGPGQDPQFLISFYEKMQSDKGSIPDRFSAQQFSDYHSELNMSSLELGDSALYFCASSPGLAGGPAGELFFGEGSRLTVL.

The rearrangement uses TRBV5-6 and TRBJ2-1; a weak D match, TRBD2 (5 bases). V lost 0 bases and J lost 10, with 14 bases in between. There are 14 residues in the CDR3. The germline CDR1 and CDR2 sequences are SGHDT and YYEEEE. The CDR3 coding sequence is TGTGCCAGCAGCTTGGGATGGACTCCAAACGAGCAGTTCTTC. This sequence encodes CASSLGWTPNEQFF.

The chain employs TRBV15 and TRBJ2-3; 8 bases are a match to TRBD2. Germline CDR1 is LNHNV and CDR2 is YYDKDF (reference sequence). The trim removed 1 base at V and 2 bases at J, leaving 8 bases unmatched. The CDR3 loop spans 17 amino acids. This CDR3 reads CATSRAREGSNTDTQYF. DNA of the CDR3: TGTGCCACCAGCAGAGCACGGGAGGGCTCTAACACAGATACGCAGTATTTT. Based on the CDR3 plus reference TRBV15 and TRBJ2-3, the full variable domain is DAMVIQNPRYQVTQFGKPVTLSCSQTLNHNVMYWYQQKSSQAPKLLFHYYDKDFNNEADTPDNFQSRRPNTSFCFLDIRSPGLGDTAMYLCATSRAREGSNTDTQYFGPGTRLTVL.